In this sample, the clone carrying this T cell receptor beta chain turned up many times. Its antigen is not identified. It is unclear where the CDR3 begins or ends on the DNA, so no DNA is shown, and the CDR3 is as TCRdb lists it. MiXCR, run by TCRdb on the 5' RACE reads, gives a single entry per CDR3 protein. The sample has about 6,800 distinct CDR3 sequences; over 12% are singletons. These data originate in a study of spatial heterogeneity in lung cancer. Broader study findings: Higher tumor mutation counts went along with higher counts of expanded intratumoral alpha and beta TCRs.

The CDR3 is made up of 16 amino acids, end residues included. The time point was: sample taken at primary tumor resection. This chain joins TRBV7-5 and TRBJ2-7. TRBV7-5 is a recognized pseudogene. This TCR was recovered from a male donor with early-stage non-small cell lung cancer. Sequences were derived from lung tumor tissue, sampled at surgery. CDR3 residues: CISVPEALDGAYEQYF.